This T cell receptor (beta chain) was captured by sequencing in a study of blood T cells in healthy people across ages (dated by TCRdb to between 2014 and 2016). With regard to the full study: In model experiments, roughly one uniquely barcoded TCR beta cDNA molecule per two T cells was captured by template switching. Donors of different ages were randomly distributed across sequencing lanes to avoid experimental bias. The study measured age-related changes in TCR beta repertoire diversity using deep sequencing normalized with unique cDNA molecular identifiers. Using the same blood draw, the study looked at two additional independent replicas of 1 million unique cDNA reads for two donors, one aged 18 to 30 and the other aged 80 or older. Four age groups were formed from the donors: young (average approximately 15 years), middle-aged (approximately 39), aged (62) and long-lived (roughly 81).

The donors were 40 or so Caucasian individuals from Russia, aged roughly 6 to 90 years, who were systemically healthy. Each donor gave 9 to 10 milliliters of peripheral blood, collected into EDTA-treated Vacutainer tubes. Ficoll-Paque density-gradient centrifugation was used to isolate PBMCs, with at least 7 million obtained per sample. Trizol reagent was used to extract total RNA from PBMCs, with at least 6 micrograms per sample. For every donor, flow cytometry on a PBMC aliquot measured the percentage of naive CD45RAhigh/CD27high T cells. On the study overall, not on this receptor specifically: Because donor CMV infection status was unknown, age-related changes in expanded clonotypes were potentially confounded. Estimates of total diversity based on one million sequenced T cells were considered lower bounds and underestimates. Bulk unsorted PBMC profiling prevented conclusive comparison of naive and antigen-experienced compartments. The percentage of naive T cells measured by flow cytometry correlated strongly with observed TCR beta diversity. As age increased, observed TCR beta diversity per million T cells dropped in a roughly linear way, and a significant reduction was already evident by age 40. Compared with the aged group, the long-lived group had more naive CD4+ T cells, fewer expanded clones and increased TCR diversity, a pattern suggesting age selection.

About this clonotype itself: Its recognized antigen is unknown. Base qualities are not at hand, and no much larger clone is one base apart.

The library was prepared using 5' RACE. TCRdb records Illumina HiSeq 2500 as the sequencer. The second PCR ran for roughly 7 to 11 cycles and used a J-beta primer mix along with a sample-barcoded 5' primer. A unique molecular identifier was introduced onto each TCR beta cDNA molecule by a template-switch 5' adaptor carrying 12 random nucleotides. Each sample yielded at least 3 million CDR3-containing paired-end reads. All of the RNA was converted into first-strand cDNA using the Mint cDNA synthesis kit, with a TRBC-specific oligonucleotide serving as the primer. Following uracil-DNA glycosylase treatment, a first 18-cycle PCR with universal primers M1SS and BC2_uni_R was performed on all cDNA. As for the original processing: Each sample was normalized by randomly selecting 1 million high-quality reads, each carrying a distinct molecular identifier. Instead of being binned into consensus sequences, reads with shared molecular identifiers were discarded. MiTCR, with a Q25 quality threshold and the strictest error-elimination algorithm, was used for CDR3 identification, clonotype clustering and error correction. Lower-bound total TCR beta diversity was estimated with a nonparametric unseen species model using Euler transformation. The public reads were quality trimmed at Q25 with fastp and then assembled into clones with MiXCR by TCRdb, keeping productive beta chains. Each entry merges the rows of one CDR3 protein and shows their most common DNA and genes. These V and J calls rely on TCRdb rather than the paper's analysis. For this sample there are hundreds of thousands of distinct CDR3 sequences; about 59% appear just once. 25% to 30% of the sample rests with the top ten.

The receptor comes from a man under 40 in good health. Sequenced input: blood.

The CDR3 is CASGKTGVANYGYTF. The nucleotide sequence is TGTGCCAGCGGAAAAACAGGGGTGGCTAACTATGGCTACACCTTC. The rearrangement joined TRBV6-2 or TRBV6-3 to TRBJ1-2; the central 7 bases match TRBD1. Unmatched junction bases come to 9, with V trimmed by 8 bases and J by 0 bases. The CDR3 numbers 15 residues from cysteine through phenylalanine. Only the CDR3 DNA is retained, 45 bases long and in frame from the first base. CDR1 and CDR2 are drawn from the germline V gene: MNHEY, SVGEGT.